Presented here are 8 T cell receptor beta chains from one specimen sequenced in a study of monozygotic twins with inflammatory bowel disease. TCRdb processed the 5' RACE reads again and assigns one entry to each CDR3 protein, with no DNA. This sample's clone table lists approximately 400,000 distinct CDR3 sequences. The source material was blood. These receptors all stem from a human donor with ulcerative colitis or Crohn's disease, or a healthy co-twin of an affected twin (not recorded which).

The V call is TRBV30, the J call TRBJ1-1; the TRBD1 assignment by TCRdb is unverifiable without DNA. Germline V CDR1 and CDR2: GTSNPN, SVGIG (reference sequence). The CDR3 spans 13 residues. The CDR3 spells CAWSRQGITEAFF.

V usage is TRBV7-8 and J usage is TRBJ1-2; without DNA, the TCRdb call of TRBD1 cannot be checked. The CDR3 runs 13 residues. Germline assignment: CDR1 SGHVS and CDR2 FQNEAQ. CDR3 protein: CASSLGGGKGYTF.

The chain carries TRBV6-4 and TRBJ2-1; there is no DNA to check the TCRdb D call of TRBD2. Germline-derived CDR1 and CDR2 are MRHNA and SNTAGT. The CDR3 is 14 amino acids. The CDR3 here is CASSEAGGHNEQFF.

The J gene is TRBJ2-3, the V gene TRBV5-1; lacking DNA, the TRBD1 call made by TCRdb goes unchecked. Germline values: CDR1 SGHRS, CDR2 YFSETQ. The CDR3 runs to 17 residues. The chain's CDR3 is CASSLVSAGGGTDTQYF.

The chain recombines TRBV3-1 with TRBJ1-2; with no DNA, the TCRdb D assignment of TRBD1 cannot be verified. The CDR3 covers 16 residues. The germline CDR1 and CDR2 sequences are LGHDT and YNNKEL (reference sequence). CDR3 sequence: CASSQDWLTEFDGYTF.

The chain combines TRBV20-1 with TRBJ1-5; no DNA is available, so the TRBD1 call from TCRdb remains unchecked. Germline V CDR1 and CDR2: DFQATT, SNEGSKA (reference sequence). CDR3 length: 15 residues. CDR3 loop: CSARDQAGDRLPQHF.

The chain recombines TRBV4-3 with TRBJ2-1; TCRdb selects TRBD2, and the lack of DNA leaves this call unchecked. Germline CDR1 is LGHNA and CDR2 is YSLEER. The CDR3 consists of 14 residues. Here the CDR3 reads CASSPETLGNEQFF.

This chain joins TRBV19 and TRBJ1-5. The germline gives CDR1 LNHDA, CDR2 SQIVND (reference sequence). This CDR3 spans 13 amino acids. The CDR3 reads CASSFTNNQPQHF. Variable domain in full (rest from reference TRBV19 and TRBJ1-5): DGGITQSPKYLFRKEGQNVTLSCEQNLNHDAMYWYRQDPGQGLRLIYYSQIVNDFQKGDIAEGYSVSREKKESFPLTVTSAQKNPTAFYLCASSFTNNQPQHFGDGTRLSIL.